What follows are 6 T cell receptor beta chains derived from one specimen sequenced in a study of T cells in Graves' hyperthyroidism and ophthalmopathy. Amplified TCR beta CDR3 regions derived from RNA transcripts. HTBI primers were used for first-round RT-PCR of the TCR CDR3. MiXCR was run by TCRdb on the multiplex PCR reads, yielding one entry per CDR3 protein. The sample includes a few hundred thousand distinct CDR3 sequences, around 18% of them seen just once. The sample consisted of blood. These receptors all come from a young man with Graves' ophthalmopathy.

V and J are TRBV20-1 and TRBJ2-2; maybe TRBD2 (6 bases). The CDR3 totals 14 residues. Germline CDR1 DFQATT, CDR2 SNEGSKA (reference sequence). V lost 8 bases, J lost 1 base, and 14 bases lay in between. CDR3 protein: CSLAAGMNTGELFF. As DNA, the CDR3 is TGCAGTTTAGCGGCGGGGATGAACACCGGGGAGCTGTTTTTT.

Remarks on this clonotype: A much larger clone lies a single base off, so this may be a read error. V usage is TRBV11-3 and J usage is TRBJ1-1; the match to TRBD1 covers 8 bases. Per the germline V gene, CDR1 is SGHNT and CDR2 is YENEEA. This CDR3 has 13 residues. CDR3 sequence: CASSRTGKTEASF. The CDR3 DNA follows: TGTGCCAGCAGTCGGACAGGGAAGACTGAAGCTTCCTTT.

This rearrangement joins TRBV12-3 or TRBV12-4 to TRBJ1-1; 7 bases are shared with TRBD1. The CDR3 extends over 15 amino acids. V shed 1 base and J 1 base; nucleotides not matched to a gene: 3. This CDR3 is CASSLGDRGNTEAFF. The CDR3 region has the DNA TGTGCCAGCAGTTTAGGGGACAGAGGGAACACTGAAGCTTTCTTT.

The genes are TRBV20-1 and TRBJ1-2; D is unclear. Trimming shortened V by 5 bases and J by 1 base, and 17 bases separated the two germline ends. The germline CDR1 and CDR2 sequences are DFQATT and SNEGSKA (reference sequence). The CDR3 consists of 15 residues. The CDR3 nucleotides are TGCAGTGCTTTGTCCCTCGGGAATAGTAACTATGGCTACACCTTC. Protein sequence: CSALSLGNSNYGYTF.

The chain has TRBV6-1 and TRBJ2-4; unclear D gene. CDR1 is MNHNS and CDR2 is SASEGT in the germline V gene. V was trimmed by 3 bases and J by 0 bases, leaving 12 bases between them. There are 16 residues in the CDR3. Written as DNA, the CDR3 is TGTGCCAGCAGTGATGTAGGTACTCTAGCCAAAAACATTCAGTACTTC. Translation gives CASSDVGTLAKNIQYF.

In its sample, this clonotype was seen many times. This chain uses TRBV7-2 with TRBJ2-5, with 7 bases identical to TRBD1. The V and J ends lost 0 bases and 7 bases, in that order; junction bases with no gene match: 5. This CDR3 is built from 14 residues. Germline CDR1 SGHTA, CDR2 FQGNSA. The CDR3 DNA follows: TGTGCCAGCAGCTTAGCCGAGGGGGCCGGGACCCAGTACTTC. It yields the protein CASSLAEGAGTQYF.